The clone carrying this T cell receptor beta chain was seen repeatedly, ten times or more. The antigen is not known. The TCR beta CDR3 regions underwent amplification using RNA transcripts as the source. During a first-round RT-PCR of the TCR CDR3, the HTBI primer set was used. TCRdb reanalysed the multiplex PCR reads using MiXCR and keeps one entry per CDR3 protein. The sample lists approximately 300,000 distinct CDR3 sequences, approximately 15% seen once, with around 55% in the top ten. This specimen comes from a study of T cells in Graves' hyperthyroidism and ophthalmopathy. CDR1 SGHDT and CDR2 YYEEEE come from the germline V gene. Trimming left V 2 bases short and J 9 bases short, with 14 bases between. This CDR3 has 13 residues. Points from the study as a whole: Most clonotypes expanded in thyroid above 0.001 were likewise present in blood.

V usage is TRBV5-6 and J usage is TRBJ1-2; D uncertain. Sample: blood. The source of this sequence is a woman in her sixties with Graves' ophthalmopathy. The CDR3 nucleotides are TGTGCCAGCAGCTTAGTAAGCGGAGGAAGCTACACCTTC. It encodes CASSLVSGGSYTF. The entire variable domain, with the rest obtained from reference TRBV5-6 and TRBJ1-2, is as follows: DAGVTQSPTHLIKTRGQQVTLRCSPKSGHDTVSWYQQALGQGPQFIFQYYEEEERQRGNFPDRFSGHQFPNYSSELNVNALLLGDSALYLCASSLVSGGSYTFGSGTRLTVV.